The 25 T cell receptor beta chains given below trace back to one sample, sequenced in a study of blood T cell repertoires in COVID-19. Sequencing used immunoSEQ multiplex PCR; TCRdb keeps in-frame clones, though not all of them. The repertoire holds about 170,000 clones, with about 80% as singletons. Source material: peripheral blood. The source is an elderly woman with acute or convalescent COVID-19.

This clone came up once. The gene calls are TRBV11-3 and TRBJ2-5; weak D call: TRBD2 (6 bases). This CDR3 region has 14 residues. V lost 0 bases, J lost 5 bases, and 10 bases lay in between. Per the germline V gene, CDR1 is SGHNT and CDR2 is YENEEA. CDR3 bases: TGTGCCAGCAGCTTAGACCCCGGAGGGGAGACCCAGTACTTC. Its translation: CASSLDPGGETQYF.

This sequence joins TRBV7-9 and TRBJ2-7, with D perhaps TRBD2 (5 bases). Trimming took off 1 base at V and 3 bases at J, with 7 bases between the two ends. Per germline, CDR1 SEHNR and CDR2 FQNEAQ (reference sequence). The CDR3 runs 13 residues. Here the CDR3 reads CASSLGTGYEQYF. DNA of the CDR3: TGTGCCAGCAGCTTAGGGACTGGCTACGAGCAGTACTTC. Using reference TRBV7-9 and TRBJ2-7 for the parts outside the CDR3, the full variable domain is DTGVSQNPRHKITKRGQNVTFRCDPISEHNRLYWYRQTLGQGPEFLTYFQNEAQLEKSRLLSDRFSAERPKGSFSTLEIQRTEQGDSAMYLCASSLGTGYEQYFGPGTRLTVT.

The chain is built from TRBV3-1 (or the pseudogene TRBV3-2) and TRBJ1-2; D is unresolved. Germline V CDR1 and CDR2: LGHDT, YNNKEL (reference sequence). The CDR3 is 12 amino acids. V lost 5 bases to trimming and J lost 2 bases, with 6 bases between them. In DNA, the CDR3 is TGTGCCAGCAGCGACATGAACTATGGCTACACCTTC. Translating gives CASSDMNYGYTF.

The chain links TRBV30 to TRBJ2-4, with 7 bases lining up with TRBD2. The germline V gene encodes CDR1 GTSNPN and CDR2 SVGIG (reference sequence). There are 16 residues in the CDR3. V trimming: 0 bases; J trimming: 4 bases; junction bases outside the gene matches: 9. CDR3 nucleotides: TGTGCCTGGAGTGTACTAGGAGCGGGGCTAAAAAACATTCAGTACTTC. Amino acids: CAWSVLGAGLKNIQYF.

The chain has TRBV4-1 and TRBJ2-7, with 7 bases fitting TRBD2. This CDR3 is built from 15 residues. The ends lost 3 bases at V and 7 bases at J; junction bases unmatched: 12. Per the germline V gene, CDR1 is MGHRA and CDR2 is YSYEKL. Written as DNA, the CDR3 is TGCGCCAGCAGCCATGCCAGCGGGGTTGGGAGGGAGCAGTACTTC. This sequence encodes CASSHASGVGREQYF.

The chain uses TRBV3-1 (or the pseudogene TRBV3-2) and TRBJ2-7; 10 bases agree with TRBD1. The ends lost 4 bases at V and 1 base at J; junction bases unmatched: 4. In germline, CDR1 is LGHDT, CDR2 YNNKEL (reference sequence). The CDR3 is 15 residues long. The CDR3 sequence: CASSPRDRGSYEQYF. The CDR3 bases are TGTGCCAGCAGCCCTCGGGACAGGGGTTCCTACGAGCAGTACTTC.

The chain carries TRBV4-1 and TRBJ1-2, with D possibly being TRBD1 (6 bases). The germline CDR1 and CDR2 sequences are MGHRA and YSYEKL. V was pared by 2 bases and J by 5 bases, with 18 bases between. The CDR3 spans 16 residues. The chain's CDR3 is CASSQMGPGQMYGYTF. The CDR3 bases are TGCGCCAGCAGCCAAATGGGCCCGGGACAAATGTATGGCTACACCTTC.

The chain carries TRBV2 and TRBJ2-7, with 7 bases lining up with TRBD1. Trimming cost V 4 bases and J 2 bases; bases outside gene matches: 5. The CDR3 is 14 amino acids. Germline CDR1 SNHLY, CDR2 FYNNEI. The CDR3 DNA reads TGTGCCAGCAGTGGGCAGGGGGTTCCCTACGAGCAGTACTTC. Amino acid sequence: CASSGQGVPYEQYF. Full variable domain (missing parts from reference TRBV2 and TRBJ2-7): EPEVTQTPSHQVTQMGQEVILRCVPISNHLYFYWYRQILGQKVEFLVSFYNNEISEKSEIFDDQFSVERPDGSNFTLKIRSTKLEDSAMYFCASSGQGVPYEQYFGPGTRLTVT.

CDR3 in amino acids: CASSPQGPYEQYF. The CDR3 DNA is TGTGCCAGCAGCCCACAGGGACCCTACGAGCAGTACTTC. V and J are TRBV11-3 and TRBJ2-7, with D perhaps TRBD1 (6 bases). Germline values: CDR1 SGHNT, CDR2 YENEEA. The V gene lost 5 bases and the J gene lost 2 bases, with 10 bases spanning the gap. The CDR3 is 13 residues long. The complete variable domain, with remaining parts taken from reference TRBV11-3 and TRBJ2-7, reads EAGVVQSPRYKIIEKKQPVAFWCNPISGHNTLYWYLQNLGQGPELLIRYENEEAVDDSQLPKDRFSAERLKGVDSTLKIQPAELGDSAVYLCASSPQGPYEQYFGPGTRLTVT.

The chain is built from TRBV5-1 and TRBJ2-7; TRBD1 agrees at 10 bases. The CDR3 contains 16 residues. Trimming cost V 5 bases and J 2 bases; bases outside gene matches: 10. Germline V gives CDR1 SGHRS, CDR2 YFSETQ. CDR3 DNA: TGCGCCAGCAGACTTACCGGGACAGGGGCCACCTACGAGCAGTACTTC. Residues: CASRLTGTGATYEQYF.

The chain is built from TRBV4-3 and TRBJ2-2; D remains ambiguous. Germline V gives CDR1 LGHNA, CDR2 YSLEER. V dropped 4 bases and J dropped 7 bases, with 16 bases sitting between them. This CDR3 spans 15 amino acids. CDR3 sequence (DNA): TGCGCCAGCAGCCGTGATGATATATCTAGCGGGGAGCTGTTTTTT. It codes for CASSRDDISSGELFF.

The CDR3 DNA sequence: TGCGCCAGCAGCCCGCAGCCATCGGGGACTGAAGCTTTCTTT. Translating it yields CASSPQPSGTEAFF. The rearrangement uses TRBV5-1 and TRBJ1-1, with unresolved D. Germline CDR1 reads SGHRS; CDR2 reads YFSETQ. This CDR3 has 14 amino acids. V was cut by 4 bases and J by 5 bases, with 15 bases left in between.

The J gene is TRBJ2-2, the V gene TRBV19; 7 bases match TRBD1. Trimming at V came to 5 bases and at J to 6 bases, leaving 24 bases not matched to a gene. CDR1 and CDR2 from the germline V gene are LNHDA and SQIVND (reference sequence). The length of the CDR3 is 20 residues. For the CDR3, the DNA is TGTGCCAGTAGTTGGACGACAGGGATGTACTTTTTAAGACCGTCCGGGGAGCTGTTTTTT. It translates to CASSWTTGMYFLRPSGELFF.

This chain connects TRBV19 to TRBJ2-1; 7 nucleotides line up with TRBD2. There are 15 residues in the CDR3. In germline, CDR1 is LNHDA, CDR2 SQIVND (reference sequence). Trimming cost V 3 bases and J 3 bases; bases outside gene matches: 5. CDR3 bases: TGTGCCAGTAGTATTTTTCTAGCGGACTACAATGAGCAGTTCTTC. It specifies CASSIFLADYNEQFF. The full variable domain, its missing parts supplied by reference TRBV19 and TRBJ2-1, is DGGITQSPKYLFRKEGQNVTLSCEQNLNHDAMYWYRQDPGQGLRLIYYSQIVNDFQKGDIAEGYSVSREKKESFPLTVTSAQKNPTAFYLCASSIFLADYNEQFFGPGTRLTVL.

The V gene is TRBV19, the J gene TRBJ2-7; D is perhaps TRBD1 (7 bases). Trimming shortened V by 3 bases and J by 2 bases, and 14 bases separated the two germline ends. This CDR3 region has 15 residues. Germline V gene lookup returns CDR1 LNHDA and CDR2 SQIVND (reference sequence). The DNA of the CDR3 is TGTGCCAGTAGTATGGCCAGGGGGGTCGCCTACGAGCAGTACTTC. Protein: CASSMARGVAYEQYF.

The CDR3 DNA reads as TGTGCCAGCTCACCACGTGGAGGGGATGAGCAGTTCTTC. Its protein is CASSPRGGDEQFF. This chain joins TRBV18 and TRBJ2-1, with D possibly being TRBD2 (6 bases). Germline V lookup: CDR1 KGHSH, CDR2 LQKENI. CDR3 size: 13 residues. Trimming removed 1 base from V and 8 bases from J, with 9 bases in between.

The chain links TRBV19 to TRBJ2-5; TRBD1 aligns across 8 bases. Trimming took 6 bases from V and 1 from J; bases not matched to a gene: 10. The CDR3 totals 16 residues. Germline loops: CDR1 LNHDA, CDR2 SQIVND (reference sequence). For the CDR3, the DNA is TGTGCCAGTAGCCGGAGGACAGGGATTTTCCAAGAGACCCAGTACTTC. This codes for CASSRRTGIFQETQYF. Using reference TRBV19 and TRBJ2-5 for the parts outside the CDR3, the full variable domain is DGGITQSPKYLFRKEGQNVTLSCEQNLNHDAMYWYRQDPGQGLRLIYYSQIVNDFQKGDIAEGYSVSREKKESFPLTVTSAQKNPTAFYLCASSRRTGIFQETQYFGPGTRLLVL.

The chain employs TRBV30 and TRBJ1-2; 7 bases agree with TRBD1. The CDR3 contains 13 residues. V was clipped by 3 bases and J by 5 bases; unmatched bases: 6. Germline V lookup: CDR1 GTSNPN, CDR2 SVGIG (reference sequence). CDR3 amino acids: CAWRYRGFYGYTF. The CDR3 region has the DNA TGTGCCTGGAGGTACAGGGGTTTTTATGGCTACACCTTC.

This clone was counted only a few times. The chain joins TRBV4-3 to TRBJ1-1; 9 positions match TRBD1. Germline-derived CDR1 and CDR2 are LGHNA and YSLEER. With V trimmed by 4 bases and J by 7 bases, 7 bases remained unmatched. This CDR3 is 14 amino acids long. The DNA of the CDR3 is TGCGCCAGCAGCCTGGGACAGGGAGGGGGTGAAGCTTTCTTT. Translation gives CASSLGQGGGEAFF.

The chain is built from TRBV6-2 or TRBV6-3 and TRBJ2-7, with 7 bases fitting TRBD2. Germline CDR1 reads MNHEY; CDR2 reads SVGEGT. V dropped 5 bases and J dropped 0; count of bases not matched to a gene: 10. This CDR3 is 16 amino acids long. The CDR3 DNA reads TGTGCCAGCAGTGAGGGGAGCGGGACCAGCTCCTACGAGCAGTACTTC. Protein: CASSEGSGTSSYEQYF.

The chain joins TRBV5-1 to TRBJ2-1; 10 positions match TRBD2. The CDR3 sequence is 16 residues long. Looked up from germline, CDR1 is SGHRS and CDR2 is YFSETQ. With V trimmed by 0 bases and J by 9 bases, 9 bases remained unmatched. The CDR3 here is CASSLVGLAGESEQFF. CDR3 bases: TGCGCCAGCAGCTTGGTCGGCCTAGCGGGAGAGAGTGAGCAGTTCTTC.

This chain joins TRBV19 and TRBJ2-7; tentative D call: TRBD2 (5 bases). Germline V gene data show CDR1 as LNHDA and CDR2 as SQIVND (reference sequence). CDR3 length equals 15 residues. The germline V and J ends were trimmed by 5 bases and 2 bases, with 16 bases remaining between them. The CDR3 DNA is TGTGCCAGTAGTCGACCGGGGATCAACACCTACGAGCAGTACTTC. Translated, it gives CASSRPGINTYEQYF.

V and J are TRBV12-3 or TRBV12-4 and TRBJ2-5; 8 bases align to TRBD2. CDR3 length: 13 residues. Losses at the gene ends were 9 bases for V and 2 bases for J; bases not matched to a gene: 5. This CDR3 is CASLTSVQETQYF. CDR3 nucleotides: TGTGCCAGTTTGACTAGCGTACAAGAGACCCAGTACTTC.

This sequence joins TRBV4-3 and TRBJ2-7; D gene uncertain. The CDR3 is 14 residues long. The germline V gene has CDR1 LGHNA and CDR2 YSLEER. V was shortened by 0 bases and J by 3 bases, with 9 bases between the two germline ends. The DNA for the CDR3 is TGCGCCAGCAGCCAAGATTACGGTTACTACGAGCAGTACTTC. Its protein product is CASSQDYGYYEQYF.

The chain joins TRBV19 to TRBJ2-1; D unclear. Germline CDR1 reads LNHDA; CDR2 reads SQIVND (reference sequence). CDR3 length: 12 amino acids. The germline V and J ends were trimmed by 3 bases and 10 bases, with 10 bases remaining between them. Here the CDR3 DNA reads TGTGCCAGTAGTATGTTGACAAGGGAGCAGTTCTTC. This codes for CASSMLTREQFF.